This T cell receptor beta chain was found in a study of prognosis after radiotherapy for stage I lung cancer. The junction had 2 bases not matched to a gene; V was cut back by 6 bases and J by 5 bases. The CDR3 covers 15 residues. From germline, CDR1 is MNHNS and CDR2 SASEGT. TCR beta CDR3 was amplified from genomic DNA by two-round multiplex PCR. During first-round PCR, primers specific to each TRBV and TRBJ gene were used. Via MiXCR, TCRdb re-called the multiplex PCR reads, giving one row per CDR3 protein. The repertoire holds roughly 13,000 distinct CDR3 sequences, with 25% to 30% as singletons. This clonotype was recorded many times.

The sequence was obtained from a donor aged 50 or older with non-small cell lung cancer. The rearrangement uses TRBV6-1 and TRBJ2-2; TRBD2 matches 14 bases. The sequences come from PBMCs, collected before or after stereotactic body radiation therapy (not recorded which). The CDR3 loop is CASSRLAGGTGELFF. Here the CDR3 DNA reads TGTGCCAGCAGCCGACTAGCGGGAGGGACCGGGGAGCTGTTTTTT.